These T cell receptor beta chains were read from a single sample in a study of memory CD4+ T cells and cytomegalovirus serostatus. Clones were read by immunoSEQ multiplex PCR, and TCRdb kept only the in-frame ones, dropping some. Here the sample spans under 55,000 clones, around 83% being singletons. Sequencing used memory CD4+ T cells from blood. All receptors derive from an adult in good health and CMV-seropositive. CDR3s include the opening cysteine and the closing phenylalanine or tryptophan. D genes are given only for firm matches. Clone size, where shown, is once, few, many, or a class for clones that have expanded.

>TRBJ2-1|.|TRBV12-5|.
CASGLGYEQFF
TGTGCTAGTGGTTTGGGGTATGAGCAGTTCTTC
>TRBJ2-2|once|TRBV4-1|TRBD1
CASSQRTGYNTGELFF
TGCGCCAGCAGCCAAAGGACAGGTTACAACACCGGGGAGCTGTTTTTT
>TRBJ2-5|.|TRBV10-3|.
CAIRNSGPQETQYF
TGTGCCATCAGGAACAGCGGGCCGCAAGAGACCCAGTACTTC
>TRBJ2-7|.|TRBV7-8|.
CATFPWMKSYEQYF
TGTGCCACATTCCCTTGGATGAAGTCCTACGAGCAGTACTTC
>TRBJ1-5|.|TRBV7-9|.
CASSLGTASNQPQHF
TGTGCCAGCAGCTTAGGCACTGCTAGCAATCAGCCCCAGCATTTT
>TRBJ2-2|.|TRBV7-9|TRBD2
CASSLVSPLAGNTGELFF
TGTGCCAGCAGCTTAGTTTCCCCGCTAGCGGGAAACACCGGGGAGCTGTTTTTT
>TRBJ2-7|.|TRBV11-2|TRBD1
CASSVSGTGGSYEQYF
TGTGCCAGCAGCGTTTCCGGGACAGGGGGCAGTTACGAGCAGTACTTC
>TRBJ1-5|.|TRBV6-1|.
CASSEVRGGQPQHF
TGTGCCAGCAGTGAAGTCAGGGGAGGTCAGCCCCAGCATTTT
>TRBJ1-4|.|TRBV7-9|TRBD1
CASSLGDSTNEKLFF
TGTGCCAGCAGCTTAGGGGACAGCACTAATGAAAAACTGTTTTTT
>TRBJ1-2|few|TRBV7-9|.
CASSIQGSGYTF
TGTGCCAGCAGCATACAGGGATCCGGCTACACCTTC
>TRBJ2-7|.|TRBV5-1|TRBD1
CASSFTGTGGYEQYF
TGCGCCAGCAGCTTCACCGGGACAGGGGGTTACGAGCAGTACTTC
>TRBJ2-5|.|TRBV11-2|TRBD1
CASSLSTGGEETQYF
TGTGCCAGCAGCTTATCCACAGGGGGCGAGGAGACCCAGTACTTC
>TRBJ2-4|.|TRBV2|TRBD1
CATSLEGQGNFIQYF
TGTGCCACGAGCCTTGAGGGACAGGGGAATTTCATTCAGTACTTC